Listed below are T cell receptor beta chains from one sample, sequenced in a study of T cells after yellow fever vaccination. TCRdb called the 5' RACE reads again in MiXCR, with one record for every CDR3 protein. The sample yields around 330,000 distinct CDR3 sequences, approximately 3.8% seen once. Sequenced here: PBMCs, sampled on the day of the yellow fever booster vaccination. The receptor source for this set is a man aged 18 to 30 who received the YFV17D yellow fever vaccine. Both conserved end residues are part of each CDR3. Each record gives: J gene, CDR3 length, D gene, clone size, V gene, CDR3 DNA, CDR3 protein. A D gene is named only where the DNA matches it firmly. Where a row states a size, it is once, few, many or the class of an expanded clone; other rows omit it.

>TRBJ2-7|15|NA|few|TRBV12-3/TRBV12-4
TGTGCCAGCAGTTTGGAGTTAGCCGTCTCCTACGAGCAGTACTTC
CASSLELAVSYEQYF
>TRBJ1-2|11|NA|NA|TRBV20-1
TGCAGTGCTAGCCGCAGGGGTGGCTACACCTTC
CSASRRGGYTF
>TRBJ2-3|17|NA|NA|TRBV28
TGTGCCAGCAGTTGGGGTGTTCGTGAGGAAAGCACAGATACGCAGTATTTT
CASSWGVREESTDTQYF
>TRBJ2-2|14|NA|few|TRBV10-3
TGTGCCATCAAAGAACGGGAAAACACCGGGGAGCTGTTTTTT
CAIKERENTGELFF
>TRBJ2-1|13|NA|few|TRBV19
TGTGCCAGTAGTATGTTCTCCGATGATGAGCAGTTCTTC
CASSMFSDDEQFF
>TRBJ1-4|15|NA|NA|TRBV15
TGTGCCACCAGCAGAGATGGGTTTGGTCGTGAAAAACTGTTTTTT
CATSRDGFGREKLFF
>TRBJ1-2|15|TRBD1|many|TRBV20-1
TGCAGTGCTAGAGGAGGGACAGGAGCAAACTATGGCTACACCTTC
CSARGGTGANYGYTF
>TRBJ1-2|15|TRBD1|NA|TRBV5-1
TGCGCCAGCAGCCCGGGACAGCCAAGACACTATGGCTACACCTTC
CASSPGQPRHYGYTF
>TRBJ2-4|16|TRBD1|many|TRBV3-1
TGTGCCAGCAGCCAAGAACTTGACGGACAGGGCAACATTCAGTACTTC
CASSQELDGQGNIQYF
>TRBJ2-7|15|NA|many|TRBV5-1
TGCGCCAGCAGCTTAGAGCCGGGCTACTCCTACGAGCAGTACTTC
CASSLEPGYSYEQYF
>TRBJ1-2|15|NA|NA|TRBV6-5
TGTGCCAGCAGTTACTACGGGGGTCGTGACTATGGCTACACCTTC
CASSYYGGRDYGYTF
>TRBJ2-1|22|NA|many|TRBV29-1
TGCAGCGTTGAAGGCCCCAGGTTCGGGGCCAGGGGAGGCGGAAGGCTTTACAATGAGCAGTTCTTC
CSVEGPRFGARGGGRLYNEQFF
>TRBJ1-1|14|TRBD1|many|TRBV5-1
TGCGCCAGCAGCGGCGGGACAGCGAACACTGAAGCTTTCTTT
CASSGGTANTEAFF
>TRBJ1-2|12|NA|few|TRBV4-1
TGCGCCAGCAGCCACCCCTCGGTGAGCTACACCTTC
CASSHPSVSYTF
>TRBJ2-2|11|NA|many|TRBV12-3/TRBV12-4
TGTGCCAGCAGACTCACCGGGGAGCTGTTTTTT
CASRLTGELFF
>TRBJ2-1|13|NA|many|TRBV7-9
TGTGCCAGCAGCGTCGTCGTGCGGGTTGAGCAGTTCTTC
CASSVVVRVEQFF
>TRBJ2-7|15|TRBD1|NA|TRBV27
TGTGCCAGCAGTTCCGGACAGGGGGCTTTATACGAGCAGTACTTC
CASSSGQGALYEQYF
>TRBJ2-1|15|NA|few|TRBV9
TGTGCCAGCAGCGTTCCCCCTTCACCGGGGAATGAGCAGTTCTTC
CASSVPPSPGNEQFF
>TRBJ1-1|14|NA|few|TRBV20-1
TGCAGTGCGCACCCGGGGGGCGTTAGCACTGAAGCTTTCTTT
CSAHPGGVSTEAFF
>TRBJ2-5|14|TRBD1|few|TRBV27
TGTGCCAGCAGTTTCAGGGGACAGGGGGAGACCCAGTACTTC
CASSFRGQGETQYF
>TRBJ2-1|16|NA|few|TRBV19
TGTGCCAGTAGTCCCCGGGGACTCCGGGGGTACAATGAGCAGTTCTTC
CASSPRGLRGYNEQFF
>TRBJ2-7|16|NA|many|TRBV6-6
TGTGCCAGCAGTTACTCGACGGGCCGTAGCTCCTACGAGCAGTACTTC
CASSYSTGRSSYEQYF
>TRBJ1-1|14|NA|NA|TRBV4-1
TGCGCCAGCAGCCAAGAGAGGGGCCCGGTGGAAGCTTTCTTT
CASSQERGPVEAFF
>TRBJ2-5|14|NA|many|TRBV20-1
TGCAGTGCTATACTTTCAGGGTACGGGGAGACCCAGTACTTC
CSAILSGYGETQYF
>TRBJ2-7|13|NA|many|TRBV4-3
TGCGCCAGCAGCCAAGTTGGGGGTGAGGAGCAGTACTTC
CASSQVGGEEQYF